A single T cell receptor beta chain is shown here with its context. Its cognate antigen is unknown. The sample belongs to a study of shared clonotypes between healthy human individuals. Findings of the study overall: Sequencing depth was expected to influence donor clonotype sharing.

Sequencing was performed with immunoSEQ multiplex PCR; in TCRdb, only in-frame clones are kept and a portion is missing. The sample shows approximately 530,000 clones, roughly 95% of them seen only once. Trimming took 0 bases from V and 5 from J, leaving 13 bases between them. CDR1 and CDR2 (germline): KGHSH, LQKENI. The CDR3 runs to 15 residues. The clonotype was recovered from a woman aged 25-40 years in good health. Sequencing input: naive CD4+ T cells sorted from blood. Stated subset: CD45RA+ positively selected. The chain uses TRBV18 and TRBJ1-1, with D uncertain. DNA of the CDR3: TGTGCCAGCTCACCACCGAATGCCCGTGAAACTGAAGCTTTCTTT. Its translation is CASSPPNARETEAFF.